A single sample is the source of the 27 T cell receptor beta chains below, sequenced in a study of siplizumab effects on memory and regulatory T cells. Method: immunoSEQ multiplex PCR; TCRdb's copy keeps in-frame clones and lacks some. Of about 100,000 clones listed, approximately 91% are singletons. Sequencing was carried out using CD4+ T cells sorted from blood. The origin of the receptors is a human donor in good health. Some clones in this sample may be carry-over from other donors' samples.

This clone was observed a few times. The chain carries TRBV19 and TRBJ2-6; 7 positions agree with TRBD1. V trimming: 11 bases; J trimming: 2 bases; junction bases outside the gene matches: 6. From germline, CDR1 is LNHDA and CDR2 SQIVND (reference sequence). This CDR3 has 14 amino acids. This CDR3 reads CASRGRPGANVLTF. As DNA, the CDR3 is TGTGCCTCAAGGGGGCGGCCTGGGGCCAACGTCCTGACTTTC.

This chain uses TRBV11-2 with TRBJ1-5, with D possibly TRBD1 on 5 matching bases. CDR1 is SGHAT and CDR2 is FQNNGV in the germline V gene. This CDR3 contains 15 residues. Trimming took off 1 base at V and 4 bases at J, with 11 bases between the two ends. The CDR3 coding sequence is TGTGCCAGCAGCTTAGGAACAGGTCATAATCAGCCCCAGCATTTT. Translating gives CASSLGTGHNQPQHF.

The chain is built from TRBV7-9 and TRBJ2-5; 10 nucleotides agree with TRBD2. V trimming: 6 bases; J trimming: 2 bases; junction bases outside the gene matches: 12. Germline lookup yields CDR1 SEHNR and CDR2 FQNEAQ (reference sequence). The CDR3 extends over 17 amino acids. CDR3 in DNA: TGTGCCAGCAGTCCCTCACTCGGACTAGCGGAGCAAGAGACCCAGTACTTC. Residues: CASSPSLGLAEQETQYF.

The rearrangement joins TRBV2 to TRBJ2-3; 7 bases align to TRBD2. The V gene end was trimmed by 5 bases and the J gene end by 2 bases; junction bases not matched to a gene: 7. CDR3 size: 15 residues. Germline V gene lookup returns CDR1 SNHLY and CDR2 FYNNEI. This chain's CDR3 is CASSMASGYTDTQYF. The CDR3 bases are TGTGCCAGCAGTATGGCTAGCGGATACACAGATACGCAGTATTTT.

In its sample, this clone was seen a few times. J is TRBJ1-4 and V is TRBV18; D is unresolved. This CDR3 region has 15 residues. Trimming cost V 0 bases and J 7 bases, with 12 bases left between them. CDR1 is KGHSH and CDR2 is LQKENI in the germline V gene. CDR3: CASSPPVGRREKLFF. CDR3 nucleotides: TGTGCCAGCTCACCACCTGTCGGGCGGCGTGAAAAACTGTTTTTT.

This clone was seen only once. The chain employs TRBV5-6 and TRBJ2-5; perhaps TRBD2 as D (5 bases). The CDR3 is 14 residues long. Germline lookup yields CDR1 SGHDT and CDR2 YYEEEE. V lost 2 bases to trimming and J lost 1 base, with 9 bases between them. The CDR3 nucleotides read TGTGCCAGCAGCTTACTGGGAGTCCAAGAGACCCAGTACTTC. Its protein product is CASSLLGVQETQYF.

The V call is TRBV27, the J call TRBJ2-7; 11 nucleotides line up with TRBD2. Germline lookup yields CDR1 MNHEY and CDR2 SMNVEV (reference sequence). The CDR3 covers 15 residues. The trim removed 9 bases at V and 1 base at J, leaving 8 bases unmatched. The CDR3: CARSYSGRASYEQYF. The DNA for the CDR3 is TGTGCCAGGTCCTATAGCGGGAGGGCTTCCTACGAGCAGTACTTC.

The rearrangement joins TRBV7-9 to TRBJ2-3; 11 nucleotides match TRBD2. Germline V gene data show CDR1 as SEHNR and CDR2 as FQNEAQ (reference sequence). With 5 bases clipped from V and 4 bases from J, the junction kept 8 bases outside the gene matches. CDR3 length: 16 residues. The CDR3 sequence: CASSRTLAGGSDTQYF. CDR3 nucleotide sequence: TGTGCCAGCAGCAGAACGTTAGCGGGAGGGTCAGATACGCAGTATTTT.

The chain is built from TRBV5-4 and TRBJ1-1; weak D call: TRBD1 (5 bases). This CDR3 comprises 13 residues. Germline lookup yields CDR1 SGHNT and CDR2 YYREEE (reference sequence). V lost 3 bases to trimming and J lost 1 base, with 7 bases between them. The CDR3 DNA reads TGTGCCAGCAGCTGGGACGAGAACACTGAAGCTTTCTTT. Protein sequence: CASSWDENTEAFF.

V usage is TRBV4-2 and J usage is TRBJ2-1, with D possibly being TRBD1 (6 bases). This CDR3 is 14 amino acids long. V dropped 1 base and J dropped 7 bases, with 11 bases sitting between them. Germline V gene lookup returns CDR1 LGHNA and CDR2 YNFKEQ. The chain's CDR3 is CASSQVSRGNEQFF. As DNA, the CDR3 is TGTGCCAGCAGCCAAGTCTCTAGGGGGAATGAGCAGTTCTTC.

The CDR3 DNA reads as TGTGCCAGCAGCTTACAACCAGCTAGCGAGTACAATGAGCAGTTCTTC. This translates into CASSLQPASEYNEQFF. The chain uses TRBV7-3 and TRBJ2-1; TRBD2 is a possible D gene (6 bases). V lost 2 bases and J 4 bases, leaving 15 bases between the germline ends. Germline V CDR1 and CDR2: SGHTA, FQGTGA. The CDR3 loop spans 16 amino acids.

The chain links TRBV5-1 to TRBJ1-4; D not certain. This CDR3 has 13 residues. Trimming left V 9 bases short and J 2 bases short, with 11 bases between. CDR1 is SGHRS, CDR2 YFSETQ, per germline. DNA of the CDR3: TGCGCCACCGCGCCGGGGACTAATGAAAAACTGTTTTTT. Its translation is CATAPGTNEKLFF.

The count of this clone is one. V and J are TRBV29-1 and TRBJ2-1, with TRBD1 as a possible D gene (6 bases). The CDR3 is 14 residues long. The germline gives CDR1 SQVTM, CDR2 ANQGSEA. CDR3 region: CSSAVGGIDNEQFF. The CDR3 DNA reads as TGCAGTAGTGCTGTAGGGGGTATCGACAATGAGCAGTTCTTC.

The gene calls are TRBV6-5 and TRBJ2-7; D gene uncertain. The CDR3 totals 13 residues. The germline V gene encodes CDR1 MNHEY and CDR2 SVGAGI. V lost 3 bases and J 1 base, leaving 7 bases between the germline ends. The CDR3 region is CASSYRNSYEQYF. The CDR3 DNA is TGTGCCAGCAGTTATCGGAATTCCTACGAGCAGTACTTC.

The V call is TRBV20-1, the J call TRBJ2-1, with D maybe TRBD2 (5 bases). This CDR3 is built from 11 residues. V was shortened by 6 bases and J by 5 bases, with 8 bases between the two germline ends. Germline V gives CDR1 DFQATT, CDR2 SNEGSKA (reference sequence). Here the CDR3 reads CSAAENNEQFF. In nucleotides, the CDR3 is TGCAGTGCAGCGGAAAACAATGAGCAGTTCTTC.

The chain employs TRBV18 and TRBJ2-4, with TRBD2 matching over 11 bases. The V and J ends lost 2 bases and 3 bases, in that order; junction bases with no gene match: 15. From germline, CDR1 is KGHSH and CDR2 LQKENI. This CDR3 has 20 amino acids. Written as DNA, the CDR3 is TGTGCCAGCTCACCAAGTCTAACTAGCGGGAGTCGGTCGGGCAAAAACATTCAGTACTTC. Translating gives CASSPSLTSGSRSGKNIQYF.

The chain joins TRBV28 to TRBJ1-3; D not resolved. The CDR3 sequence is 11 residues long. Germline lookup yields CDR1 MDHEN and CDR2 SYDVKM. V lost 8 bases to trimming and J lost 8 bases, with 10 bases between them. The DNA for the CDR3 is TGTGCCAGCGCTACTTTAGACACCATATATTTT. This encodes CASATLDTIYF.

The V gene is TRBV28, the J gene TRBJ2-7, with 8 bases that match TRBD2. This CDR3 is 17 amino acids long. With 6 bases clipped from V and 0 bases from J, the junction kept 13 bases outside the gene matches. CDR1 and CDR2 (germline): MDHEN, SYDVKM. The CDR3 nucleotides are TGTGCCAGCAGACAACGTCAACTAGCGGTGAGCTCCTACGAGCAGTACTTC. Encoded protein: CASRQRQLAVSSYEQYF.

The rearrangement uses TRBV28 and TRBJ1-6; no definite D call. The germline V gene encodes CDR1 MDHEN and CDR2 SYDVKM. V was pared by 3 bases and J by 9 bases, with 3 bases between. The CDR3 consists of 11 residues. CDR3 residues: CASSFPSPLHF. In DNA form, the CDR3 reads TGTGCCAGCAGTTTCCCTTCACCCCTCCACTTT.

The V and J genes are TRBV7-9 and TRBJ1-2; unclear D gene. CDR3 length equals 12 residues. CDR1 is SEHNR, CDR2 FQNEAQ, per germline (reference sequence). The germline V and J ends were trimmed by 1 base and 7 bases, with 7 bases remaining between them. The CDR3: CASSLERGGYTF. CDR3 DNA sequence: TGTGCCAGCAGCTTAGAGAGAGGTGGCTACACCTTC.

V gene TRBV18 combines with J gene TRBJ2-7, with 8 bases that match TRBD1. The germline gives CDR1 KGHSH, CDR2 LQKENI. The CDR3 covers 13 residues. J gave up 1 base and V 6 bases, and 2 bases lay outside the gene matches. The CDR3 DNA reads TGTGCCAGCTCGGGACAGGAGTCCTACGAGCAGTACTTC. Amino acid sequence: CASSGQESYEQYF.

The V and J genes are TRBV2 and TRBJ2-7; D gene ambiguous. This CDR3 is 14 amino acids long. Germline CDR1 SNHLY, CDR2 FYNNEI. The ends were cut back, 5 bases at V and 4 bases at J, with 15 bases in the middle. This chain's CDR3 is CASSYRRLNYEQYF. The CDR3 bases are TGTGCCAGCAGTTATAGGCGGCTAAATTACGAGCAGTACTTC.

The genes are TRBV13 and TRBJ2-7, with D tentatively TRBD2 (5 bases). Germline assignment: CDR1 PRHDT and CDR2 FYEKMQ (reference sequence). The CDR3 sequence is 16 residues long. Trimming stripped 0 bases from V and 1 base from J, with 13 bases between. CDR3 nucleotides: TGTGCCAGCAGCTTAGGCCTAGCAGCGGCATCCTACGAGCAGTACTTC. It yields the protein CASSLGLAAASYEQYF.

This rearrangement joins TRBV19 to TRBJ2-5; D gene ambiguous. Germline CDR1 LNHDA, CDR2 SQIVND (reference sequence). This CDR3 region has 13 residues. The V end was cut by 5 bases, the J end by 3 bases, with 10 bases between. Written as DNA, the CDR3 is TGTGCCAGTAGTCCCGACGGAAAAGAGACCCAGTACTTC. It yields the protein CASSPDGKETQYF.

The rearrangement joins TRBV11-2 to TRBJ2-5; TRBD1 matches 9 bases. The V segment lost 1 base and the J segment 4 bases; nucleotides outside the gene matches: 4. Per the germline V gene, CDR1 is SGHAT and CDR2 is FQNNGV. The CDR3 sequence is 15 residues long. This chain's CDR3 is CASSLARTGAETQYF. For the CDR3, the DNA is TGTGCCAGCAGCTTAGCCCGGACAGGGGCAGAGACCCAGTACTTC. Complete variable domain (other parts from reference TRBV11-2 and TRBJ2-5): EAGVAQSPRYKIIEKRQSVAFWCNPISGHATLYWYQQILGQGPKLLIQFQNNGVVDDSQLPKDRFSAERLKGVDSTLKIQPAKLEDSAVYLCASSLARTGAETQYFGPGTRLLVL.

The genes are TRBV21-1 and TRBJ1-5. TRBV21-1 corresponds to a pseudogene. CDR3 size: 16 residues. CDR3 in DNA: TGTGCCAGCAGCCCCCCGGGGGCGTACGGCAATCAGCCCCAGCATTTT. It is translated as CASSPPGAYGNQPQHF.

Points on this clone: Its ends do not fully match the called genes, so a read error is possible. The chain combines TRBV7-7 with TRBJ2-5; no reliable D call. The CDR3 has 13 amino acids. Germline-derived CDR1 and CDR2 are SSHAT and FNYEAQ (reference sequence). CDR3 in DNA: TGTGCTAGCAGCTTAGCCCCGCAAGAGACCCAGTACTTC. Translated: CASSLAPQETQYF. The entire variable domain, with the rest obtained from reference TRBV7-7 and TRBJ2-5, is as follows: GAGVSQSPRYKVTKRGQDVTLRCDPISSHATLYWYQQALGQGPEFLTYFNYEAQPDKSGLPSDRFSAERPEGSISTLTIQRTEQRDSAMYRCASSLAPQETQYFGPGTRLLVL.